A selection of T cell receptor beta chains follows, all from one sample in a study of molecular identifiers for immune sequencing clone quantification. MiXCR was run by TCRdb on the PCR reads, yielding one entry per CDR3 protein. The profile shows some 88,000 distinct CDR3 sequences, approximately 22% of them singletons. Sequencing used naive CD8+ T cells from blood, with Jurkat cell RNA spiked in. Receptors were obtained from a human donor in good health. Some libraries in this study had Jurkat cell RNA spiked in. Each CDR3 is given with its conserved first and last residue. Fields, in order: D gene, V gene, clone size, J gene, CDR3 protein, CDR3 DNA. A D gene is named only where the DNA matches it firmly. Rows may omit the clone size; those that give it use once, few, many or a size class.

D gene: NA; V gene: TRBV6-5; clone size: many; J gene: TRBJ1-5; CDR3 protein: CASSYGGPSNQPQHF; CDR3 DNA: TGTGCCAGCAGTTACGGGGGGCCAAGCAATCAGCCCCAGCATTTT
D gene: NA; V gene: TRBV6-6; clone size: few; J gene: TRBJ1-4; CDR3 protein: CASSNTAATNEKLFF; CDR3 DNA: TGTGCCAGCAGTAACACAGCCGCAACTAATGAAAAACTGTTTTTT
D gene: TRBD2; V gene: TRBV20-1; clone size: many; J gene: TRBJ2-5; CDR3 protein: CSANPTSGSETQYF; CDR3 DNA: TGCAGTGCCAACCCTACTAGCGGGAGTGAGACCCAGTACTTC
D gene: NA; V gene: TRBV19; clone size: NA; J gene: TRBJ1-5; CDR3 protein: CATLPGGNQPQHF; CDR3 DNA: TGTGCCACCCTCCCCGGAGGCAATCAGCCCCAGCATTTT
D gene: NA; V gene: TRBV24-1; clone size: few; J gene: TRBJ1-2; CDR3 protein: CATSDSYGPNYGYTF; CDR3 DNA: TGTGCCACCAGTGATTCCTACGGACCTAACTATGGCTACACCTTC
D gene: NA; V gene: TRBV20-1; clone size: few; J gene: TRBJ2-1; CDR3 protein: CSRQLDEQFF; CDR3 DNA: TGCAGTCGGCAGCTCGATGAGCAGTTCTTC
D gene: NA; V gene: TRBV13; clone size: few; J gene: TRBJ1-3; CDR3 protein: CASAWALSGNTIYF; CDR3 DNA: TGTGCCAGCGCCTGGGCCCTCTCTGGAAACACCATATATTTT
D gene: TRBD2; V gene: TRBV7-2; clone size: many; J gene: TRBJ2-7; CDR3 protein: CASSPSGLATYEQYF; CDR3 DNA: TGTGCCAGCAGCCCGTCGGGACTAGCGACCTACGAGCAGTACTTC
D gene: TRBD1; V gene: TRBV6-1; clone size: NA; J gene: TRBJ2-1; CDR3 protein: CASSWDRYNEQFF; CDR3 DNA: TGTGCCAGCAGTTGGGACAGGTATAATGAGCAGTTCTTC
D gene: NA; V gene: TRBV12-3/TRBV12-4; clone size: many; J gene: TRBJ2-5; CDR3 protein: CASSRIGQETQYF; CDR3 DNA: TGTGCCAGCAGTCGCATTGGACAAGAGACCCAGTACTTC
D gene: NA; V gene: TRBV11-2; clone size: few; J gene: TRBJ2-7; CDR3 protein: CASSLVSVDEQYF; CDR3 DNA: TGTGCCAGCAGCTTAGTCTCGGTTGACGAGCAGTACTTC
D gene: NA; V gene: TRBV6-6; clone size: many; J gene: TRBJ1-1; CDR3 protein: CASQEATEAFF; CDR3 DNA: TGTGCCAGCCAGGAGGCCACTGAAGCTTTCTTT
D gene: TRBD2; V gene: TRBV5-5; clone size: few; J gene: TRBJ2-7; CDR3 protein: CASSSRLAGEVFYEQYF; CDR3 DNA: TGTGCCAGCAGCTCGCGACTGGCGGGAGAAGTGTTCTACGAGCAGTACTTC
D gene: NA; V gene: TRBV10-3; clone size: many; J gene: TRBJ2-3; CDR3 protein: CAINQGDTQYF; CDR3 DNA: TGTGCCATCAACCAGGGAGATACGCAGTATTTT
D gene: TRBD2; V gene: TRBV20-1; clone size: NA; J gene: TRBJ2-7; CDR3 protein: CSARDRDSGGAYEQYF; CDR3 DNA: TGCAGTGCTAGAGATCGGGATAGCGGGGGGGCCTACGAGCAGTACTTC
D gene: TRBD1; V gene: TRBV27; clone size: NA; J gene: TRBJ2-7; CDR3 protein: CASRLTGGQGYYEQYF; CDR3 DNA: TGTGCCAGCAGACTGACAGGGGGCCAAGGGTATTACGAGCAGTACTTC
D gene: NA; V gene: TRBV27; clone size: many; J gene: TRBJ1-1; CDR3 protein: CASSLRGYTEAFF; CDR3 DNA: TGTGCCAGCAGTTTAAGGGGGTACACTGAAGCTTTCTTT
D gene: NA; V gene: TRBV10-2; clone size: NA; J gene: TRBJ2-5; CDR3 protein: CASSDQGGPLQETQYF; CDR3 DNA: TGCGCCAGCAGTGATCAGGGGGGGCCACTCCAAGAGACCCAGTACTTC
D gene: TRBD2; V gene: TRBV25-1; clone size: NA; J gene: TRBJ2-2; CDR3 protein: CASSDSRLGLAGKLNTGELFF; CDR3 DNA: TGTGCCAGCAGTGACTCAAGATTGGGACTAGCGGGGAAACTGAACACCGGGGAGCTGTTTTTT
D gene: NA; V gene: TRBV27; clone size: many; J gene: TRBJ2-7; CDR3 protein: CASSPSARGWYEQYF; CDR3 DNA: TGTGCCAGCAGTCCGTCGGCAAGGGGCTGGTACGAGCAGTACTTC
D gene: NA; V gene: TRBV29-1; clone size: many; J gene: TRBJ1-1; CDR3 protein: CSVGLGATEAFF; CDR3 DNA: TGCAGCGTTGGTTTAGGGGCCACTGAAGCTTTCTTT
D gene: NA; V gene: TRBV4-1; clone size: many; J gene: TRBJ1-1; CDR3 protein: CASSQEGGRRDTEAFF; CDR3 DNA: TGCGCCAGCAGCCAAGAGGGGGGGCGCAGGGACACTGAAGCTTTCTTT
D gene: NA; V gene: TRBV27; clone size: NA; J gene: TRBJ2-7; CDR3 protein: CASSLSVSSYEQYF; CDR3 DNA: TGTGCCAGCAGTTTATCGGTCAGCTCCTACGAGCAGTACTTC